Each of the 7 T cell receptor beta chains below was sequenced from the same sample in a study of shared clonotypes between healthy human individuals. Data came from immunoSEQ multiplex PCR; TCRdb stores just in-frame clones and leaves some out. Of some 2.1 million clones listed, roughly 96% are singletons. Sequenced material: naive CD4+ T cells sorted from blood. Specified subset: CD45RA+ positively selected. The origin of the receptors is a young man in good health.

The chain recombines TRBV25-1 with TRBJ2-7; D could derive from TRBD1 or TRBD2 (5 bases each). CDR3 length: 10 residues. Germline CDR1 and CDR2: MGHDK and SYGVNS. V was cut by 9 bases and J by 5 bases, with 8 bases left in between. The DNA for the CDR3 is TGTGCCAGGAGGGGACACGAGCAGTACTTC. Translating gives CARRGHEQYF.

CDR3 sequence reads: CASSTGTNPHTQYF. The CDR3 bases are TGTGCCAGCAGTACGGGGACTAACCCACATACGCAGTATTTT. J is TRBJ2-3 and V is TRBV27; TRBD2 agrees at 7 bases. Germline assignment: CDR1 MNHEY and CDR2 SMNVEV (reference sequence). The V and J ends lost 5 bases and 7 bases, in that order; junction bases with no gene match: 9. The CDR3 sequence is 14 residues long.

This chain links TRBV5-1 with TRBJ2-1; the match to TRBD1 covers 8 bases. The J segment lost 0 bases and the V segment lost 3 bases, leaving 14 bases of the junction unmatched. The CDR3 is 19 residues long. Germline CDR1 reads SGHRS; CDR2 reads YFSETQ. The CDR3 region has the DNA TGCGCCAGCAGCTCCGGACAGGGATATTACACGAGCTCCTACAATGAGCAGTTCTTC. Protein: CASSSGQGYYTSSYNEQFF.

On this clone itself: This may arise from a read error, as a much more abundant clone is one base away. This chain uses TRBV5-1 with TRBJ1-1; a possible D gene is TRBD1 (5 bases). The V gene lost 4 bases and the J gene lost 1 base, with 11 bases spanning the gap. CDR3 length equals 14 residues. Germline-derived CDR1 and CDR2 are SGHRS and YFSETQ. CDR3: CASSVLTGNTEAFF. The CDR3 bases are TGCGCCAGCAGCGTCCTCACAGGGAACACTGAAGCTTTCTTT.

The rearrangement uses TRBV12-5 and TRBJ2-7, with D uncertain. Germline loops: CDR1 LGHNT, CDR2 FRNRAP. V was cut by 2 bases and J by 7 bases, with 9 bases left in between. The CDR3 contains 12 residues. The CDR3 sequence: CASGLLIGEQYF. The DNA of the CDR3 is TGTGCTAGTGGTTTGCTCATCGGTGAGCAGTACTTC.

The table lists this clone with a count of one. The V and J genes are TRBV6-1 and TRBJ2-7; TRBD1 is a possible D gene (6 bases). Germline assignment: CDR1 MNHNS and CDR2 SASEGT. V was pared by 4 bases and J by 6 bases, with 13 bases between. This CDR3 has 13 amino acids. CDR3 protein: CASSGLQGSEQYF. CDR3 DNA sequence: TGTGCCAGCAGTGGATTACAGGGATCCGAGCAGTACTTC.

V and J are TRBV27 and TRBJ2-6; D is uncertain. Germline CDR1 MNHEY, CDR2 SMNVEV (reference sequence). The CDR3 is 15 residues long. V lost 4 bases, J lost 4 bases, and 11 bases lay in between. CDR3 region: CASSSWGGGANVLTF. CDR3 nucleotide sequence: TGTGCCAGCAGTTCTTGGGGTGGAGGGGCCAACGTCCTGACTTTC.